This T cell receptor (beta chain) stems from a study of blood T cell repertoires in COVID-19 (dated by TCRdb to the early 2020s). Background for the entire study: Samples covering the acute and convalescent phases of COVID-19 were provided by collaborators in the United States, Italy and Spain. The material from the prospective study consisted of cDNA or gDNA derived from T cells, B-cell-depleted T cells, or PBMCs. Deeply sampled blood TCRbeta repertoires from subjects exposed to, actively infected with, or recovered from COVID-19 were included in the dataset. The repertoires were released in a freely available public database intended as a resource for research on the immune response to SARS-CoV-2. The samples were drawn from the first 160 participants of the ongoing ImmuneRACE study and from 1,254 subjects provided by 6 global collaborators. A de-identified subject ID, COVID-19 status, age in years and sex were almost always included in the sample metadata. Where available, HLA class I and class II types were taken from metadata supplied by the sample provider and were not determined by assay-based typing. The research as a whole found: The quantity of clinical and demographic metadata differed by source and by participant and was supplied without curation.

Details on this clone: Its antigen target is currently unknown. Qualities for individual bases were not recorded, and no much larger clone is one base off.

At one collaborating source in Seattle, patients were enrolled during active infection and were followed longitudinally through the course of disease. The collaborating institutions used their own protocols to collect whole blood in K2EDTA tubes. For TCRbeta analysis, collaborator samples were shipped as frozen whole blood, as isolated PBMCs, or as DNA extracted from either sample type. The junction shows trimming of 6 bases on V and 10 bases on J, and the gene matches do not reach 10 bases of it. The CDR3 starts with the cysteine, ends with the phenylalanine, and has 15 residues. The only DNA kept is the CDR3, 45 bases in frame from the first base. The CDR1 and CDR2 encoded by the germline V gene are MNHEY and SVGAGI. TCRbeta CDR3 regions were amplified from genomic DNA by means of the immunoSEQ Assay, a bias-controlled multiplex PCR. From the authors' description of their analysis: The number of nucleated cells in each sample was estimated from the amplification of reference gene primers within the assay. Sequence reads were collapsed and filtered to measure the absolute abundance of every unique TCRbeta CDR3 rearrangement. For each sample, productive Simpson clonality was calculated as the square root of Simpson's diversity index over productive rearrangements. TCRdb took this table from immuneACCESS and kept in-frame rearrangements with V and J called. Such tables lack part of the clones; where checked against another copy, unresolved V genes explain under half of the gap, and the rest is unexplained. V and J calls and clone size are given by that table; D and trimming were obtained from the DNA. This sample comprises more than 150,000 clones, 80% to 90% of them detected only once. About an eighth of the sample belongs to the ten largest clones.

The TCR sequence derives from a woman between 70 and 85 years old with COVID-19, enrolled during active disease. The sample comprised peripheral blood. The receptor chain draws on TRBV6-5 and TRBJ2-3, with TRBD2 matching 13 junction bases. This receptor has the CDR3 CASRKFGLAGESQYF. The DNA sequence reads TGTGCCAGCAGAAAATTCGGACTAGCGGGAGAATCGCAGTATTTT.